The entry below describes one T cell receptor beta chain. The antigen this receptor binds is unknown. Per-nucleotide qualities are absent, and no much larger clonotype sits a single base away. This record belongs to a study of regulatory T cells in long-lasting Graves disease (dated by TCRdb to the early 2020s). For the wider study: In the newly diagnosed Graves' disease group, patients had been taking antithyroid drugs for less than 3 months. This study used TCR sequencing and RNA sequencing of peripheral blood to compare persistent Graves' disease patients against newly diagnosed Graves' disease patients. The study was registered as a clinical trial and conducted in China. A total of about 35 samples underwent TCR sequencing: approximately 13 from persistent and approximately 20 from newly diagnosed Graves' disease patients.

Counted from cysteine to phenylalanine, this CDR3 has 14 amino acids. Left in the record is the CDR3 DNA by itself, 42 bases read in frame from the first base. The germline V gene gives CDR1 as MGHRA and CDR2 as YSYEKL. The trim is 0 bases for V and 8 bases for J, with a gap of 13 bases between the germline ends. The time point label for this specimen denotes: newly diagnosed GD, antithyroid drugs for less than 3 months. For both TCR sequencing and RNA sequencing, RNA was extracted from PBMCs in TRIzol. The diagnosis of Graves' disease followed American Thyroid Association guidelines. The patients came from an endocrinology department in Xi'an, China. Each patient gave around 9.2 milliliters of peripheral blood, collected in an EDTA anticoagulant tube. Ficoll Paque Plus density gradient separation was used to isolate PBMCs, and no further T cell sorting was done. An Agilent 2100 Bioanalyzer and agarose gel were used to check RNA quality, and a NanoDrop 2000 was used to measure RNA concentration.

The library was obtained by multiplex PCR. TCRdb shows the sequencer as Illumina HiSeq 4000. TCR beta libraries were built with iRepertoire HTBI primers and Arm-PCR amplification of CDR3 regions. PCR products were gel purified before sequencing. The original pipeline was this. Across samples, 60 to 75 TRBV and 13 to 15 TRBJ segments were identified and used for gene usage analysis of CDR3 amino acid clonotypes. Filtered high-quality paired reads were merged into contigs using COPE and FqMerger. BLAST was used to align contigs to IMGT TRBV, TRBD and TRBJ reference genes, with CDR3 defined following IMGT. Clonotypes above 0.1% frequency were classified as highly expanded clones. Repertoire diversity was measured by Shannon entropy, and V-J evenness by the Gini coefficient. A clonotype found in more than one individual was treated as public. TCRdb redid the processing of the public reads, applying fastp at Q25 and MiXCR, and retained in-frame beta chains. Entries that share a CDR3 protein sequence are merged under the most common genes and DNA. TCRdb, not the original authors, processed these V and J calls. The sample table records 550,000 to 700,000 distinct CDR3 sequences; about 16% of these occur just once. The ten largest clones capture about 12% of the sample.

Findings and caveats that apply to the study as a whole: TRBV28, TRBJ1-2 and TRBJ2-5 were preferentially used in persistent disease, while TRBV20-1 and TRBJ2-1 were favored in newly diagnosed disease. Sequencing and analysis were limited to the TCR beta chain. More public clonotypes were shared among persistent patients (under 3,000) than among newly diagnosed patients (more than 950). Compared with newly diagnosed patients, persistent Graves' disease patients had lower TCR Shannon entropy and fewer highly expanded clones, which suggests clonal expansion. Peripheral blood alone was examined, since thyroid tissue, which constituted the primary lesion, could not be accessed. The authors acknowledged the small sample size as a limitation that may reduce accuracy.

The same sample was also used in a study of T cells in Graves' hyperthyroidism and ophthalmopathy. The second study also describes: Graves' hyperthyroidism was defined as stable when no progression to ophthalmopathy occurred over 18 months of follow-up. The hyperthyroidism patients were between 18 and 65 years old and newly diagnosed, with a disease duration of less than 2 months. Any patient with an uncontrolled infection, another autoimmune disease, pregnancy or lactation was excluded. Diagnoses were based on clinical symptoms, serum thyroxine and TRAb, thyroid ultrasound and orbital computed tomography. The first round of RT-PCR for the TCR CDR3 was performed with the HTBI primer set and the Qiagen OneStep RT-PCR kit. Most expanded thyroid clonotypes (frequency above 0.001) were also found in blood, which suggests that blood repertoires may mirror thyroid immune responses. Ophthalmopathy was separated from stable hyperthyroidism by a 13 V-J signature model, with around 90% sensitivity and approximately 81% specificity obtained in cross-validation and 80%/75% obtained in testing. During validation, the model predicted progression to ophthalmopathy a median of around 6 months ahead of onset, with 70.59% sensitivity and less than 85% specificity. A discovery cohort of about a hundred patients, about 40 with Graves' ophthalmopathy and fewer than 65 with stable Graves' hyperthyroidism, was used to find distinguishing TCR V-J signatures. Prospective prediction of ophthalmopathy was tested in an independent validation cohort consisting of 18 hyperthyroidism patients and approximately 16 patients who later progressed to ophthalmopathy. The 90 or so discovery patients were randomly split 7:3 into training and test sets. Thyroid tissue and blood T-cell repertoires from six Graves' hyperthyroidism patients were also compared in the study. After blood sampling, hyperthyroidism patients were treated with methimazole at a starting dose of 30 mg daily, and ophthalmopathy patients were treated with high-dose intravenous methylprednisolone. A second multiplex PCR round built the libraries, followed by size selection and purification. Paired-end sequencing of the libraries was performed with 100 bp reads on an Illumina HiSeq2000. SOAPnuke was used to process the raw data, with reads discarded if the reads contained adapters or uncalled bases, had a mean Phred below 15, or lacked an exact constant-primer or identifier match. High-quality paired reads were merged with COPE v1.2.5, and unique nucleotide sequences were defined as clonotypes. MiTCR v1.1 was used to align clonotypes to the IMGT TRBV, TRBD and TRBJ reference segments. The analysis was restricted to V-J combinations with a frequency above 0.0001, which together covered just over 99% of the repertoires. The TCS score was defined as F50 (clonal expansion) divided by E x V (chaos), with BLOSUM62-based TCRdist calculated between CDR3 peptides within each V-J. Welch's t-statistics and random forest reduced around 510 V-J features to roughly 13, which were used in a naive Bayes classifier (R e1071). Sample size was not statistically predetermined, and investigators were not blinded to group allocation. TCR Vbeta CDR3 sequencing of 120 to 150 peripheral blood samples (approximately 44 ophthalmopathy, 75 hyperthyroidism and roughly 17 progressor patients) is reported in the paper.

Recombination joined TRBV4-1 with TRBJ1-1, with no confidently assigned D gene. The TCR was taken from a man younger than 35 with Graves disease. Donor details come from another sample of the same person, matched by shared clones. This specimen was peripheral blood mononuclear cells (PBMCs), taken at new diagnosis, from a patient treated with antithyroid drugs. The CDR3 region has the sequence CASSQDREGGEAFF. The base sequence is TGCGCCAGCAGCCAAGATAGAGAGGGCGGCGAAGCTTTCTTT.